Each of the 12 T cell receptor beta chains below was sequenced from the same sample in a study of siplizumab effects on memory and regulatory T cells (dated by TCRdb to between 2018 and 2020). The library was built by means of the immunoSEQ multiplex PCR assay. Here the immuneACCESS table is served through TCRdb, limited to in-frame sequences with V and J called. Missing clones are a known gap in these copies; in checked studies unresolved V genes cover under half, and the rest lacks a known reason. The sample records approximately 65,000 clones, about 80% of which are singletons. About 0.42% of the sample rests with the top ten. Material for sequencing was memory CD4+ T cells sorted from blood. The cell subset or site label for this specimen denotes: unstimulated CD4+ memory T cells. The origin of the receptors is a human donor in good health.

The chain couples TRBV11-3 to TRBJ1-1; D gene unclear. The CDR3 runs 15 residues. V lost 1 base, J lost 1 base, and 10 bases lay in between. Germline values: CDR1 SGHNT, CDR2 YENEEA. The CDR3 DNA sequence: TGTGCCAGCAGCTTAGGTGGGTCTTCGAACACTGAAGCTTTCTTT. Protein: CASSLGGSSNTEAFF.

With regard to this clone: A junction end diverges from the germline sequence, so it may reflect a read error. This sample includes further DNA sequences coding for the same CDR3. V usage is TRBV6-5 and J usage is TRBJ1-1; maybe TRBD1 (6 bases). Per the germline V gene, CDR1 is MNHEY and CDR2 is SVGAGI. The CDR3 length is 14 residues. The CDR3 region has the DNA TGCGCCAGCAGTTACGACAGGACTTCCACTGAAGCTTTCTTT. Encoded protein: CASSYDRTSTEAFF.

The chain combines TRBV15 with TRBJ1-2; 8 bases line up with TRBD1. Germline V CDR1 and CDR2: LNHNV, YYDKDF (reference sequence). V gave up 1 base and J gave up 8 bases; unmatched junction bases: 3. The CDR3 sequence is 13 residues long. The CDR3 nucleotides are TGTGCCACCAGCAGAGGGACAGGGCGAGGCTACACCTTC. Amino acid sequence: CATSRGTGRGYTF. Together with reference TRBV15 and TRBJ1-2, the CDR3 gives the full variable domain: DAMVIQNPRYQVTQFGKPVTLSCSQTLNHNVMYWYQQKSSQAPKLLFHYYDKDFNNEADTPDNFQSRRPNTSFCFLDIRSPGLGDTAMYLCATSRGTGRGYTFGSGTRLTVV.

The chain joins TRBV7-2 to TRBJ1-5, with TRBD1 as a possible D gene (6 bases). The CDR3 totals 14 residues. Between the trimmed V and J ends, which lost 1 base and 9 bases, there was a span of 13 bases. The germline V gene encodes CDR1 SGHTA and CDR2 FQGNSA. As DNA, the CDR3 is TGTGCCAGCAGCTTAGAGGGGGGGGTTGTGCCCCAGCATTTT. Its translation is CASSLEGGVVPQHF.

This clone was picked up a small number of times. This chain uses TRBV14 with TRBJ1-6, with D tentatively TRBD1 (6 bases). Trimming removed 4 bases at V and 4 bases at J, with 8 bases between. CDR1 SGHDN and CDR2 FVKESK come from the germline V gene. The CDR3 consists of 14 residues. The DNA of the CDR3 is TGTGCCAGCAGCCGAGGACAGTATAATTCACCCCTCCACTTT. Protein product: CASSRGQYNSPLHF.

The rearrangement links TRBV5-4 to TRBJ2-3; no reliable D call. The V end lost 2 bases, the J end lost 2 bases, and 12 bases lay between the germline ends. The CDR3 has 15 amino acids. The germline CDR1 and CDR2 sequences are SGHNT and YYREEE (reference sequence). CDR3 protein: CASSFSGLYTDTQYF. The DNA of the CDR3 is TGTGCCAGCAGCTTTTCTGGGTTGTACACAGATACGCAGTATTTT.

CDR3: CSYHRGLGEQYF. Written as DNA, the CDR3 is TGCAGCTACCACAGGGGGTTGGGAGAGCAGTACTTC. The V and J genes are TRBV29-1 and TRBJ2-7; 8 nucleotides match TRBD1. The CDR3 is 12 residues long. The V and J ends lost 8 bases and 7 bases, in that order; junction bases with no gene match: 10. CDR1 is SQVTM and CDR2 is ANQGSEA in the germline V gene.

The rearrangement joins TRBV7-6 to TRBJ1-2; no clear D gene. The CDR3 covers 12 residues. The germline V gene has CDR1 SGHVS and CDR2 FNYEAQ. V shed 5 bases and J shed 0 bases, with 4 bases lying between them. The CDR3 DNA is TGTGCCAGCAGCGACACTAACTATGGCTACACCTTC. This gives the protein CASSDTNYGYTF.

The rearrangement uses TRBV5-5 and TRBJ2-7, with D perhaps given as TRBD1 or TRBD2 (5 bases each). The CDR3 is 16 residues long. Germline V gene data show CDR1 as SGHKS and CDR2 as YYEKEE (reference sequence). The V gene lost 2 bases and the J gene lost 1 base, with 16 bases spanning the gap. CDR3 nucleotides: TGTGCCAGCAGCTTAAGAGCTACCGAGGGGTCCTACGAGCAGTACTTC. Amino acid sequence: CASSLRATEGSYEQYF.

This rearrangement joins TRBV30 to TRBJ2-1; D is unclear. V dropped 0 bases and J dropped 0 bases, with 12 bases sitting between them. The V gene's germline CDR1 is GTSNPN and CDR2 SVGIG (reference sequence). The CDR3 length is 16 residues. The chain's CDR3 is CAWSVKGLSSYNEQFF. The DNA of the CDR3 is TGTGCCTGGAGTGTAAAGGGTCTTAGCTCCTACAATGAGCAGTTCTTC.

The chain is built from TRBV11-1 and TRBJ1-1; possibly TRBD1 for D (6 bases). Germline V lookup: CDR1 SGHAT, CDR2 FQDESV (reference sequence). This CDR3 has 15 residues. Trimming shortened V by 6 bases and J by 1 base, and 15 bases separated the two germline ends. The CDR3 loop is CASRRLQGANTEAFF. In DNA, the CDR3 is TGTGCCAGCAGACGATTACAGGGTGCGAACACTGAAGCTTTCTTT.

The genes are TRBV5-1 and TRBJ1-2; 12 nucleotides match TRBD1. CDR1 and CDR2 from the germline V gene are SGHRS and YFSETQ. CDR3 length: 14 residues. Germline trimming cut 4 bases from V and 6 bases from J; bases unmatched to any gene: 4. DNA of the CDR3: TGCGCCAGCAGCCCGGGACAGGGGGCGCATGGCTACACCTTC. Amino acid sequence: CASSPGQGAHGYTF.